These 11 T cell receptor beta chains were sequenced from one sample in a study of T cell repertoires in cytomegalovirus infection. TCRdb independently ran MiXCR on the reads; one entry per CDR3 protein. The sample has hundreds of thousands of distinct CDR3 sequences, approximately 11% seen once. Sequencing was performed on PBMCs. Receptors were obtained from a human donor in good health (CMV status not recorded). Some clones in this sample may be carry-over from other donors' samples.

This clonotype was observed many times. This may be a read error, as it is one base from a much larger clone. The DNA for the CDR3 is TGTGCCAGCAGCTTCGCGCGCACAGATACGCAGTATTTT. It translates to CASSFARTDTQYF. The chain has TRBV7-3 and TRBJ2-3; D is unclear. V lost 3 bases and J 1 base, leaving 5 bases between the germline ends. The CDR3 extends over 13 amino acids. CDR1 and CDR2 (germline): SGHTA, FQGTGA.

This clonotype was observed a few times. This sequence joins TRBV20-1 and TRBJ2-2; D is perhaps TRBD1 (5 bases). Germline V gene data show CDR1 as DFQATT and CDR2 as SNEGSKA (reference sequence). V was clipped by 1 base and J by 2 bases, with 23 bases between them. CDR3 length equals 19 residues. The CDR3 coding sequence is TGCAGTGCTAGAGCCGCGAGCCCCGGACACAAGGGCAACACCGGGGAGCTGTTTTTT. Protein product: CSARAASPGHKGNTGELFF.

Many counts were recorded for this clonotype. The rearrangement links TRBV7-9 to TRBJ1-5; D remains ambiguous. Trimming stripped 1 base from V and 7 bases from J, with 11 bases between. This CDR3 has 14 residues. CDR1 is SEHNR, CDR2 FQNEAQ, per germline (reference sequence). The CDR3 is CASSLEQPSQPQHF. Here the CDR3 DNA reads TGTGCCAGCAGCTTAGAACAGCCGTCACAGCCCCAGCATTTT.

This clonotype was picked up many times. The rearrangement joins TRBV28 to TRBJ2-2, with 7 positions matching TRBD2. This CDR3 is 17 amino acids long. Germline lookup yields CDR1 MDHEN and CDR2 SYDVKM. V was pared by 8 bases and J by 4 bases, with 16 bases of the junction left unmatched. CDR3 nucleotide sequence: TGTGCCAGCGGAGGGGTCGGGGGGTGGCTGGGCACCGGGGAGCTGTTTTTT. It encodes CASGGVGGWLGTGELFF. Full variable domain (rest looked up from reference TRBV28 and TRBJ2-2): DVKVTQSSRYLVKRTGEKVFLECVQDMDHENMFWYRQDPGLGLRLIYFSYDVKMKEKGDIPEGYSVSREKKERFSLILESASTNQTSMYLCASGGVGGWLGTGELFFGEGSRLTVL.

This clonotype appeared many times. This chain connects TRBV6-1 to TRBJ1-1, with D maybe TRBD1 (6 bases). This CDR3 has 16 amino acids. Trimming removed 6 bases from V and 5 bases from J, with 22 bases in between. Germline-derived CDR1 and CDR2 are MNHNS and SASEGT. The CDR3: CASRETWRGARTEAFF. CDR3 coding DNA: TGTGCCAGCAGGGAGACCTGGCGGGGGGCGCGTACTGAAGCTTTCTTT.

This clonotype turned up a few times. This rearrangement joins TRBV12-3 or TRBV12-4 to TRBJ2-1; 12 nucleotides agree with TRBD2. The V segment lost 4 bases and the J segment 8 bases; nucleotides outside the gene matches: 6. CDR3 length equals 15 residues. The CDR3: CASSYLAGGGDEQFF. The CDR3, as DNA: TGTGCCAGCAGTTACCTAGCGGGGGGGGGCGATGAGCAGTTCTTC.

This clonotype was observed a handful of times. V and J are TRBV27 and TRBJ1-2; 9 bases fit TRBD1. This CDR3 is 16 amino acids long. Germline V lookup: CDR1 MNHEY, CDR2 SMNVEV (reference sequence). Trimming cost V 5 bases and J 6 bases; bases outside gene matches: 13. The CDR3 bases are TGTGCCAGCAGTACCACCGGGACAGGGTATTATAATGGCTACACCTTC. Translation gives CASSTTGTGYYNGYTF.

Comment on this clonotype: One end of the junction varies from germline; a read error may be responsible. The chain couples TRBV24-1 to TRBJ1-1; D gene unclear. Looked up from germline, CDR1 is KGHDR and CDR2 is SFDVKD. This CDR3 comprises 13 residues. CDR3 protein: CAPSVPMNTEAFF. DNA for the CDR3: TGTGCCCCCAGTGTCCCTATGAACACTGAAGCTTTCTTT.

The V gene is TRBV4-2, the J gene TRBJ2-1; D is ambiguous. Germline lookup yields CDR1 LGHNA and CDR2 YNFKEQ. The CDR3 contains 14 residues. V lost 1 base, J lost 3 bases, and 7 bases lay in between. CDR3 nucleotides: TGTGCCAGCAGCCAAGGGTACGACTACAATGAGCAGTTCTTC. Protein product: CASSQGYDYNEQFF.

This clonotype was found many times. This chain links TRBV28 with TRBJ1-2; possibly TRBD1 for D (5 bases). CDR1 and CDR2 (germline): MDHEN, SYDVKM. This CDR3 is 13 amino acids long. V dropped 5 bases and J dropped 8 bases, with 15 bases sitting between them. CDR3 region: CASSLQGREGYTF. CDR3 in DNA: TGTGCCAGCAGTCTTCAGGGACGGGAAGGCTACACCTTC.

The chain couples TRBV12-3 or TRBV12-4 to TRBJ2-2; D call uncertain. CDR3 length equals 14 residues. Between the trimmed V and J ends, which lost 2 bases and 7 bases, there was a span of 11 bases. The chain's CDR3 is CASSLRERVGELFF. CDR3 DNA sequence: TGTGCCAGCAGTTTAAGGGAACGGGTCGGGGAGCTGTTTTTT.